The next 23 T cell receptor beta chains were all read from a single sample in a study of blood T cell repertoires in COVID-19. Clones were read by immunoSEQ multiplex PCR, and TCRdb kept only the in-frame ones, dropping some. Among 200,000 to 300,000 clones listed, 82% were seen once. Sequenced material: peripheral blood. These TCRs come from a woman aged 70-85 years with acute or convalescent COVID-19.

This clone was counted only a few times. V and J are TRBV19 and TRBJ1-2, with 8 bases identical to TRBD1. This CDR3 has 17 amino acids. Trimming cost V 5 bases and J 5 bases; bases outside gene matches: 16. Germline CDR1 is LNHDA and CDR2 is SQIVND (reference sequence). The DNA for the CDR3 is TGTGCCAGTAGTGCCGGACAGGGAGCACTCCCCTCTTATGGCTACACCTTC. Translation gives CASSAGQGALPSYGYTF.

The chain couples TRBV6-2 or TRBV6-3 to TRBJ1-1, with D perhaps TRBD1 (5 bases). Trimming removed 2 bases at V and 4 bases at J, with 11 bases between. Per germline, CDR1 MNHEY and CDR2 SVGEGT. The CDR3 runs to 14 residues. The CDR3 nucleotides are TGTGCCAGCAGTTACCCGGGGCGGGGCACTGAAGCTTTCTTT. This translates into CASSYPGRGTEAFF.

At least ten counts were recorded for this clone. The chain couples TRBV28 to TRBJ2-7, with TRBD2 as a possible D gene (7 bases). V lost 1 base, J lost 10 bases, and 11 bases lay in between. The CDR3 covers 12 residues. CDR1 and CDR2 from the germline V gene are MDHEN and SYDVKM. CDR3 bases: TGTGCCAGCAGTTTATTGAGGGGGGGCCAGTACTTC. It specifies CASSLLRGGQYF.

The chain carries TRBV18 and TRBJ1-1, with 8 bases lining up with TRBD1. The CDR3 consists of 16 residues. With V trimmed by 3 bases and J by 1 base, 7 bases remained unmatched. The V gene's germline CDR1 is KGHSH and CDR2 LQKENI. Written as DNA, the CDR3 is TGTGCCAGCTCACCGTCGACAGGGGTTCGGAACACTGAAGCTTTCTTT. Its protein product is CASSPSTGVRNTEAFF.

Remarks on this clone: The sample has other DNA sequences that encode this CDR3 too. The CDR3 DNA reads TGCGCCAGCAGTGAACAGGGGAGCAATCAGCCCCAGCATTTT. This encodes CASSEQGSNQPQHF. V and J are TRBV10-2 and TRBJ1-5, with 7 bases lining up with TRBD1. Germline V gene sequence: CDR1 WSHSY, CDR2 SAAADI. Trimming removed 3 bases from V and 1 base from J; junction bases left unmatched: 0. CDR3 length: 14 amino acids.

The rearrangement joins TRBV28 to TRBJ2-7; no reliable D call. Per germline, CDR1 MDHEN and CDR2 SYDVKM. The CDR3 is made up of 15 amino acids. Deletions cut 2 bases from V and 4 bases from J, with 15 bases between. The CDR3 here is CASSLPYTDGYEQYF. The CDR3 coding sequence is TGTGCCAGCAGTTTACCTTACACAGACGGTTACGAGCAGTACTTC.

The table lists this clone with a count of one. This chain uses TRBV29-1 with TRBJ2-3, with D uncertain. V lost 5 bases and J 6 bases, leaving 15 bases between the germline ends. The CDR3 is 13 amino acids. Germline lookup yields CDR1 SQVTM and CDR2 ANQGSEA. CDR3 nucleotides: TGCAGCGTTCTTAAACTAATATTGGATACGCAGTATTTT. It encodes CSVLKLILDTQYF.

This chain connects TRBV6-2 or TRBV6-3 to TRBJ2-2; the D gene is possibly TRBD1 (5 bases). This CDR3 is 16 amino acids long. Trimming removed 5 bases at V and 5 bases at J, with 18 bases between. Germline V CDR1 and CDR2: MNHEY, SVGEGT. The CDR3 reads CASSLIPLTATGELFF. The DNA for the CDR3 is TGTGCCAGCAGTCTTATCCCTCTGACAGCAACCGGGGAGCTGTTTTTT.

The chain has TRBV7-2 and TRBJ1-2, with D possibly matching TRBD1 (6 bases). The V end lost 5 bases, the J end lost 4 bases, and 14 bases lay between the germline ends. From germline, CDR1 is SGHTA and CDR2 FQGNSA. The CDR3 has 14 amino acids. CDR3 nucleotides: TGTGCCAGCAGCGCCGCACAGGGTACCTATGGCTACACCTTC. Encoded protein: CASSAAQGTYGYTF.

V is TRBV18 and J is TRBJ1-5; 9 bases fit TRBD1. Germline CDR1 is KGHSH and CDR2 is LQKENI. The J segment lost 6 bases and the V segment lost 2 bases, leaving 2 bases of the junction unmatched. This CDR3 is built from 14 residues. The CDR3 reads CASSPTGGFQPQHF. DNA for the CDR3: TGTGCCAGCTCACCAACAGGGGGCTTTCAGCCCCAGCATTTT.

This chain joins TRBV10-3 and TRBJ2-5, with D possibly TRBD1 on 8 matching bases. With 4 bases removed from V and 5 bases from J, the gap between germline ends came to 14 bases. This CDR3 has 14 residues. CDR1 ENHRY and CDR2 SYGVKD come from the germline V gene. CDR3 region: CAISGQGTMETQYF. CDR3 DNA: TGTGCCATCAGTGGACAGGGGACTATGGAGACCCAGTACTTC.

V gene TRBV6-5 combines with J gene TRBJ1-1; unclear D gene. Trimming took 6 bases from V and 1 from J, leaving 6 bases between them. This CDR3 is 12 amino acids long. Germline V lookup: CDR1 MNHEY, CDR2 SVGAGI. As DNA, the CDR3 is TGTGCCAGCAGGAGTTGGAACACTGAAGCTTTCTTT. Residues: CASRSWNTEAFF.

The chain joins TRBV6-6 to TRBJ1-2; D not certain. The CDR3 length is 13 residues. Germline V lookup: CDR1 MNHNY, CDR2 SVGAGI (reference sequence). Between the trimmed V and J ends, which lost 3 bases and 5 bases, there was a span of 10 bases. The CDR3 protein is CASSYRVEYGYTF. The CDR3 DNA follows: TGTGCCAGCAGTTATCGCGTCGAGTATGGCTACACCTTC.

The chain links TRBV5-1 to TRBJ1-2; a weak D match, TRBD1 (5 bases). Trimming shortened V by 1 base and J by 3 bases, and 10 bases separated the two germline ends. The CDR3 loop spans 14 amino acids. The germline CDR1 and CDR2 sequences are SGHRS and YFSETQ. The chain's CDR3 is CASSLRRVDYGYTF. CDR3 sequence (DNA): TGCGCCAGCAGCTTGCGCAGGGTGGACTATGGCTACACCTTC.

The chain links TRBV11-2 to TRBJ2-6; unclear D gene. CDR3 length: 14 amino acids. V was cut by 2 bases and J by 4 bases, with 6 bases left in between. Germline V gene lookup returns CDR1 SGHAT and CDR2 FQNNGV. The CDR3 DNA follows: TGTGCCAGCAGCTTATTTGGCGGGGCCAACGTCCTGACTTTC. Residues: CASSLFGGANVLTF.

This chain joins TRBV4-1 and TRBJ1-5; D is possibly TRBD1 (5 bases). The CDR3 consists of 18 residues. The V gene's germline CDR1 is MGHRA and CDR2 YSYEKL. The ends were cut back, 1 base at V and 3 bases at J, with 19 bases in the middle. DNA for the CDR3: TGCGCCAGCAGCCAAGGAATGGCCAGGGTCTTCAACAATCAGCCCCAGCATTTT. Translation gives CASSQGMARVFNNQPQHF.

CDR3 residues: CASSRSGQGAYNEQFF. In nucleotides, the CDR3 is TGCGCCAGCAGCCGGTCGGGACAGGGGGCCTACAATGAGCAGTTCTTC. This chain links TRBV4-1 with TRBJ2-1, with 11 bases aligning to TRBD1. Germline loops: CDR1 MGHRA, CDR2 YSYEKL. The CDR3 is 16 residues long. The V and J ends lost 4 bases and 2 bases, in that order; junction bases with no gene match: 4.

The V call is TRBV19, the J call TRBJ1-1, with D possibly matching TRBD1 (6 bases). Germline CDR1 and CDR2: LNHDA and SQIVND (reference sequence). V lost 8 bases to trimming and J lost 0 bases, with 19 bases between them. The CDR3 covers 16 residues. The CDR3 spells CASRGGPYLLNTEAFF. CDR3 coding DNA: TGTGCCAGTCGGGGGGGGCCCTACCTTTTGAACACTGAAGCTTTCTTT.

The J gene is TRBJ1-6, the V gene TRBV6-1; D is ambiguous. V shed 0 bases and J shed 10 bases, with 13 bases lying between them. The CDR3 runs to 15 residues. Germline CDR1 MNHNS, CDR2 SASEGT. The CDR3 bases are TGTGCCAGCAGTGAAGCGAAGACAAGCGGCTCACCCCTCCACTTT. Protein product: CASSEAKTSGSPLHF.

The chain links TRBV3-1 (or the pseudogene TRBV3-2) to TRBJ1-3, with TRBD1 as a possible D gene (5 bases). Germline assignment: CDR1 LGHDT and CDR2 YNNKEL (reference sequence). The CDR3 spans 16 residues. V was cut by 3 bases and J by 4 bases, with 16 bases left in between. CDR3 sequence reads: CASSHTTGPLGNTIYF. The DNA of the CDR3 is TGTGCCAGCAGCCATACCACAGGACCGTTAGGAAACACCATATATTTT.

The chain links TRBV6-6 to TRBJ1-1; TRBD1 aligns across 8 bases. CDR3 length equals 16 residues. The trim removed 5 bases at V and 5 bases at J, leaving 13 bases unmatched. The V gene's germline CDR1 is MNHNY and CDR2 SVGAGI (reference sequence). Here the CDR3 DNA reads TGTGCCAGCAGTCCAGGACAGGGTCAGGCAAGAACTGAAGCTTTCTTT. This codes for CASSPGQGQARTEAFF.

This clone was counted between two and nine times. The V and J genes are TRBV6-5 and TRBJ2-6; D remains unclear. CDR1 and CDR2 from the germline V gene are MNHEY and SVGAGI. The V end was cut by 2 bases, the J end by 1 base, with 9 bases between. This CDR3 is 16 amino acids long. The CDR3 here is CASSYIIGSGANVLTF. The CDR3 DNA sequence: TGTGCCAGCAGTTACATTATCGGTTCTGGGGCCAACGTCCTGACTTTC.

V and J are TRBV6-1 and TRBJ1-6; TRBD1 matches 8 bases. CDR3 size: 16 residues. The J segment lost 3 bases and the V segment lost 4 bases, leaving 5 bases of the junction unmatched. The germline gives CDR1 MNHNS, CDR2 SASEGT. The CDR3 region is CASSVDRVDYNSPLHF. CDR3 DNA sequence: TGTGCCAGCAGTGTGGACAGGGTGGACTATAATTCACCCCTCCACTTT.